This T cell receptor (beta chain) was recorded in a study of CD8+ T cells in alopecia areata. About the research overall: A regimen of oral tofacitinib, 5 to 10 mg twice daily, was given to treated patients.

General observations from the study: Scalp sequencing also captures normal skin's resident alphabeta T cells. An increase in clonality over normal scalp was evident in lesional scalp, especially alopecia totalis/universalis.

RNA was isolated and reverse transcribed to cDNA, the sequencing template. The table came from immunoSEQ multiplex PCR; TCRdb's copy has only in-frame clones and leaves some out. The sample holds about 150,000 clones, about nine tenths seen once. Points on this clone: Its antigen is as yet unknown.

The CDR3 is 15 residues long. Germline values: CDR1 SGHAT, CDR2 FQDESV (reference sequence). V dropped 5 bases and J dropped 8; count of bases not matched to a gene: 11. The sequence derives from a human donor with alopecia areata. The rearrangement links TRBV11-1 to TRBJ2-2; 7 nucleotides match TRBD1. The sequenced sample was CD8+ T cells sorted from blood, obtained at week 0. The CDR3: CASSIRQGGGGELFF. The CDR3 DNA follows: TGTGCCAGCAGCATACGACAGGGTGGAGGAGGGGAGCTGTTTTTT.